The entry below gives a single TCR beta chain sequence along with its context. Its antigen is undetermined. Germline assignment: CDR1 MGHRA and CDR2 YSYEKL. V gave up 5 bases and J gave up 1 base, with 11 bases separating them. This CDR3 region has 14 residues. This specimen belongs to a study of cytomegalovirus exposure and HLA in healthy donors. Amplification used 60 Vbeta primers and 13 Jbeta primers. Clones were sequenced by immunoSEQ multiplex PCR, and TCRdb holds only the in-frame ones, with some missing. This table holds about 270,000 clones, 65% to 85% found once. Findings and limits, study-wide: TRBV6-2, TRBV6-3 and some other V segments were unresolvable in 87-base-pair reads. A later analysis associated roughly 15,000 TCR beta sequences with HLA alleles at a 0.05 false discovery rate. Most TCR beta V segments were productive about 90% or about 30% of the time in an earlier analysis. Trimming of TCR beta V- and J-genes showed a link, identified in a later analysis, to a missense DCLRE1C variant.

The J gene is TRBJ1-1, the V gene TRBV4-1, with D uncertain. Sequenced input: PBMCs. The sequence derives from a female donor in good health and CMV-seronegative. The CDR3 loop reads CASSRRGENTEAFF. CDR3 DNA sequence: TGCGCCAGCAGCAGGCGGGGAGAGAACACTGAAGCTTTCTTT.